This T cell receptor (beta chain) was retrieved from a study of cytomegalovirus exposure and HLA in healthy donors. General study findings and limits: Later work associated approximately 17,000 TCR beta sequences with HLA alleles at 0.05 false discovery rate. The availability of immune exposure information extended only to CMV serostatus.

Healthy bone marrow donors made up the donors. At collection, donors were nominally healthy, but unrecorded immune exposures were probable. In the case of this clone: What it recognizes is unknown.

Use of 60 Vbeta and 13 Jbeta primers characterized the PCR. Assay used: immunoSEQ multiplex PCR; TCRdb lists only in-frame clones, some missing. The data show 150,000 to 200,000 clones, with around 82% seen just once and around 0.25% held by the top ten. V dropped 0 bases and J dropped 0; count of bases not matched to a gene: 6. The germline gives CDR1 SGHDT, CDR2 YYEEEE. The CDR3 is 17 residues long. The chain is built from TRBV5-6 and TRBJ2-3, with TRBD1 identical over 8 bases. This receptor was taken from a boy younger than 18 in good health and CMV-seronegative. Sequenced: PBMCs. In DNA form, the CDR3 reads TGTGCCAGCAGCTTGGCGGGCAGGGGGCCAAGCACAGATACGCAGTATTTT. Protein: CASSLAGRGPSTDTQYF.